This record concerns one TCR beta chain sequence. Its target antigen remains unknown. No base quality values were provided; no much bigger clone lies one nucleotide off. Library preparation used the immunoSEQ multiplex PCR assay. The source is immuneACCESS, and TCRdb retained only in-frame sequences with V and J called. Part of the clones is not carried over; for the studies checked, unresolved V genes explain less than half of this, and the remainder is unexplained. The sample records roughly 76,000 clones, around nine tenths of which are singletons. Around 0.5% of the sample goes to the ten largest clones. This specimen comes from a study of T cell changes during pregnancy in multiple sclerosis (dated by TCRdb to between 2019 and 2020). For the wider study: In women with multiple sclerosis, the researchers looked at how the T cell repertoire shifted as pregnancy progressed.

The CDR3 contains 17 residues, cysteine and phenylalanine counted. The only DNA kept is the CDR3, 51 bases in frame from the first base. The germline V gene specifies SGHVS as CDR1 and FNYEAQ as CDR2. At the junction V is shortened by 5 bases and J by 3 bases, with 20 bases in between. This receptor was identified in a female donor with multiple sclerosis, enrolled in a pregnancy study. Sequenced material: CD4+ T cells from peripheral blood mononuclear cells, taken in the second trimester of pregnancy. The rearranged segments are TRBV7-6 and TRBJ1-5; TRBD1 might be the D gene, on 5 matching bases. CDR3 protein: CASSPTLRGLDNQPQHF. The sequenced DNA is TGTGCCAGCAGCCCTACTCTGCGGGGGTTAGACAATCAGCCCCAGCATTTT. With all but the CDR3 taken from the reference TRBV7-6 and TRBJ1-5 genes, the full variable domain is: GAGVSQSPRYKVTKRGQDVALRCDPISGHVSLYWYRQALGQGPEFLTYFNYEAQQDKSGLPNDRFSAERPEGSISTLTIQRTEQRDSAMYRCASSPTLRGLDNQPQHFGDGTRLSIL.